These 31 T cell receptor beta chains were sequenced from one sample in a study of CD8 T cells in ankylosing spondylitis. Each CDR3 protein is one row after TCRdb ran MiXCR on the 5' RACE reads. In the table there are a few hundred thousand distinct CDR3 sequences, 20% of which are singletons. Input material: blood, either unsorted or a sorted T cell fraction (not recorded which). Receptor source: a male donor with ankylosing spondylitis or in good health (not recorded which).

This clonotype turned up a few times. The genes are TRBV5-6 and TRBJ2-1; D could derive from TRBD1 or TRBD2 (6 bases each). The length of the CDR3 is 13 residues. Germline lookup yields CDR1 SGHDT and CDR2 YYEEEE. V was pared by 5 bases and J by 3 bases, with 9 bases between. CDR3 loop: CASREGDYNEQFF. CDR3 nucleotide sequence: TGTGCCAGCAGGGAGGGGGACTACAATGAGCAGTTCTTC.

This clonotype was recorded once. The rearrangement links TRBV6-6 to TRBJ2-5, with 9 bases matching TRBD1. The CDR3 covers 13 residues. With V trimmed by 6 bases and J by 4 bases, 3 bases remained unmatched. Germline assignment: CDR1 MNHNY and CDR2 SVGAGI (reference sequence). The CDR3 sequence: CASRNRGLETQYF. In DNA form, the CDR3 reads TGTGCCAGCAGGAACAGGGGGCTAGAGACCCAGTACTTC.

This clonotype was recorded at least ten times. The V call is TRBV28, the J call TRBJ2-7; 9 bases are a match to TRBD1. This CDR3 comprises 13 residues. V gave up 5 bases and J gave up 5 bases; unmatched junction bases: 4. Germline CDR1 and CDR2: MDHEN and SYDVKM. In nucleotides, the CDR3 is TGTGCCAGCAGTCCGGACAGGGGCCACGAGCAGTACGTC. Its protein product is CASSPDRGHEQYV.

This clonotype appeared a single time. This chain uses TRBV18 with TRBJ2-3; 7 bases align to TRBD1. Germline V gene data show CDR1 as KGHSH and CDR2 as LQKENI. J gave up 2 bases and V 4 bases, and 6 bases lay outside the gene matches. There are 15 residues in the CDR3. The CDR3: CASSLRDRYTDTQYF. The CDR3 nucleotides are TGTGCCAGCTCACTAAGGGACAGATACACAGATACGCAGTATTTT.

The V call is TRBV6-4, the J call TRBJ2-3, with 11 positions matching TRBD2. The J segment lost 2 bases and the V segment lost 4 bases, leaving 5 bases of the junction unmatched. Per the germline V gene, CDR1 is MRHNA and CDR2 is SNTAGT. The CDR3 sequence is 16 residues long. The CDR3 region is CASSALAGGNTDTQYF. The CDR3 nucleotides read TGTGCCAGCAGTGCCCTAGCGGGAGGCAACACAGATACGCAGTATTTT.

At least ten counts were recorded for this clonotype. The genes are TRBV29-1 and TRBJ2-2; no clear D. The CDR3 is made up of 11 amino acids. CDR1 is SQVTM, CDR2 ANQGSEA, per germline. V gave up 3 bases and J gave up 6 bases, with 5 bases separating them. The DNA for the CDR3 is TGCAGCGTTGAGGAGTCCGGGGAGCTGTTTTTT. Amino acid sequence: CSVEESGELFF.

CDR3 DNA sequence: TGTGCCTGGAGTGGTACCCTGGGAGGGGCGACCAACTATGGCTACACCTTC. Translated: CAWSGTLGGATNYGYTF. This chain uses TRBV30 with TRBJ1-2, with D perhaps matching TRBD1 (5 bases). Germline assignment: CDR1 GTSNPN and CDR2 SVGIG (reference sequence). The CDR3 loop spans 17 amino acids. Trimming removed 1 base from V and 2 bases from J, with 20 bases in between. Combining the CDR3 with reference TRBV30 and TRBJ1-2 gives the whole variable domain SQTIHQWPATLVQPVGSPLSLECTVEGTSNPNLYWYRQAAGRGLQLLFYSVGIGQISSEVPQNLSASRPQDRQFILSSKKLLLSDSGFYLCAWSGTLGGATNYGYTFGSGTRLTVV.

Only a few counts were recorded for this clonotype. J is TRBJ2-1 and V is TRBV29-1; perhaps TRBD2 as D (5 bases). Deletions cut 4 bases from V and 3 bases from J, with 7 bases between. Germline lookup yields CDR1 SQVTM and CDR2 ANQGSEA. The CDR3 loop spans 12 amino acids. CDR3 nucleotides: TGCAGCGTTGTCGGACTCTACAATGAGCAGTTCTTC. Translation: CSVVGLYNEQFF.

This clonotype was observed at least ten times. The chain recombines TRBV7-2 with TRBJ2-1; a possible D gene is TRBD1 (7 bases). The V gene's germline CDR1 is SGHTA and CDR2 FQGNSA. The CDR3 is 15 amino acids. Trimming left V 4 bases short and J 7 bases short, with 17 bases between. The CDR3 loop reads CASSSISQGRNEQFF. The CDR3 nucleotides are TGTGCCAGCAGCTCAATCTCACAGGGGAGGAATGAGCAGTTCTTC.

V gene TRBV7-9 combines with J gene TRBJ1-1; 7 positions agree with TRBD1. From germline, CDR1 is SEHNR and CDR2 FQNEAQ (reference sequence). The CDR3 consists of 15 residues. V shed 4 bases and J 2 bases; nucleotides not matched to a gene: 7. CDR3 sequence: CASSSPDRANTEAFF. The CDR3 coding sequence is TGTGCCAGCAGCTCCCCCGACAGGGCAAACACTGAAGCTTTCTTT.

The table lists this clonotype with many counts. The genes are TRBV10-3 and TRBJ2-2; D is unclear. The CDR3 is 13 residues long. Trimming cost V 8 bases and J 2 bases, with 9 bases left between them. The germline CDR1 and CDR2 sequences are ENHRY and SYGVKD. In nucleotides, the CDR3 is TGTGCCATCTCCGACGGAAACACCGGGGAGCTGTTTTTT. It codes for CAISDGNTGELFF.

This sequence joins TRBV12-3 or TRBV12-4 and TRBJ1-6; D is possibly TRBD1 (6 bases). Deletions cut 2 bases from V and 9 bases from J, with 11 bases between. The CDR3 totals 14 residues. The CDR3: CASSLTGKGSPLHF. The DNA for the CDR3 is TGTGCCAGCAGTTTAACAGGGAAGGGTTCACCCCTCCACTTT.

This chain connects TRBV11-2 to TRBJ1-4, with a tentative D call TRBD1 (6 bases). The V gene's germline CDR1 is SGHAT and CDR2 FQNNGV. Trimming took 7 bases from V and 4 from J, leaving 7 bases between them. The CDR3 spans 12 residues. CDR3: CASNRVNEKLFF. The DNA of the CDR3 is TGTGCCAGCAACAGGGTTAATGAAAAACTGTTTTTT.

This clonotype turned up a few times. V usage is TRBV20-1 and J usage is TRBJ2-2, with D maybe TRBD1 (5 bases). Germline assignment: CDR1 DFQATT and CDR2 SNEGSKA (reference sequence). V lost 3 bases, J lost 6 bases, and 8 bases lay in between. This CDR3 spans 12 amino acids. CDR3 nucleotide sequence: TGCAGTGCTAGCAGGGTCGCCGGGGAGCTGTTTTTT. Translation gives CSASRVAGELFF.

This clonotype showed up many times. The V and J genes are TRBV6-4 and TRBJ2-3, with TRBD1 matching over 9 bases. Germline V gene sequence: CDR1 MRHNA, CDR2 SNTAGT. This CDR3 contains 16 residues. V lost 6 bases, J lost 4 bases, and 11 bases stayed unmatched. CDR3 loop: CASSPTAGQGPDTQYF. The CDR3 DNA reads as TGTGCCAGCAGCCCCACCGCGGGACAGGGACCAGATACGCAGTATTTT.

The CDR3 here is CATSPGHSDRQPQHF. CDR3 in DNA: TGTGCCACCAGTCCTGGACACAGCGATCGGCAGCCCCAGCATTTT. The chain joins TRBV24-1 to TRBJ1-5, with a possible D match to TRBD1 (5 bases). The germline V gene has CDR1 KGHDR and CDR2 SFDVKD. The V gene lost 6 bases and the J gene lost 7 bases, with 18 bases spanning the gap. The CDR3 covers 15 residues.

V gene TRBV12-3 or TRBV12-4 combines with J gene TRBJ2-6; D might be TRBD2 (6 bases). The CDR3 covers 17 residues. V was cut by 6 bases and J by 4 bases, with 19 bases left in between. Here the CDR3 reads CASSPYTGGSGANVLTF. The CDR3 region has the DNA TGTGCCAGCAGCCCCTATACTGGGGGGTCCGGGGCCAACGTCCTGACTTTC.

The chain recombines TRBV20-1 with TRBJ2-2, with 9 positions matching TRBD1. Germline CDR1 reads DFQATT; CDR2 reads SNEGSKA (reference sequence). This CDR3 comprises 13 residues. The ends lost 4 bases at V and 4 bases at J; junction bases unmatched: 1. Here the CDR3 DNA reads TGCAGTGCTACGACAGGGGGCACCGGGGAGCTGTTTTTT. This codes for CSATTGGTGELFF.

This sequence joins TRBV9 and TRBJ2-1; 12 bases fit TRBD2. The CDR3 runs to 14 residues. Germline V gene data show CDR1 as SGDLS and CDR2 as YYNGEE. With V trimmed by 4 bases and J by 9 bases, 5 bases remained unmatched. The CDR3 loop is CASSPGLAGTEQFF. CDR3 bases: TGTGCCAGCAGCCCAGGACTAGCGGGGACTGAGCAGTTCTTC.

About this clonotype: A much larger clone sits a single nucleotide away, making a read error possible. The V gene is TRBV20-1, the J gene TRBJ1-4, with TRBD1 matching over 8 bases. This CDR3 is 12 amino acids long. The germline gives CDR1 DFQATT, CDR2 SNEGSKA (reference sequence). The CDR3 here is CSGGQGNEKLLF. Here the CDR3 DNA reads TGCAGCGGAGGACAGGGTAATGAAAAACTGCTTTTT.

This chain joins TRBV6-5 and TRBJ2-1; D is perhaps TRBD2 (6 bases). The CDR3 spans 15 residues. Germline CDR1 reads MNHEY; CDR2 reads SVGAGI. V dropped 0 bases and J dropped 8 bases, with 14 bases sitting between them. CDR3 sequence: CASSYSGGTKYEQFF. The CDR3 DNA reads TGTGCCAGCAGTTACTCGGGGGGTACTAAGTATGAGCAGTTCTTC.

The V and J genes are TRBV6-2 or TRBV6-3 and TRBJ2-3, with 10 bases fitting TRBD1. This CDR3 region has 16 residues. The V segment lost 8 bases and the J segment 7 bases; nucleotides outside the gene matches: 15. The germline gives CDR1 MNHEY, CDR2 SVGEGT. The CDR3, as DNA: TGTGCCAGCCGAGCCGGGACAGGGGAGGGTGAAAATACGCAGTATTTT. Its translation is CASRAGTGEGENTQYF.

V usage is TRBV7-8 and J usage is TRBJ1-6; D perhaps matches TRBD1 (5 bases). V was cut by 1 base and J by 5 bases, with 21 bases left in between. CDR1 SGHVS and CDR2 FQNEAQ come from the germline V gene. There are 19 residues in the CDR3. The CDR3 bases are TGTGCCAGCAGCTTAGGAAATAGGGGACTGCTTGGTGATAATTCACCCCTCCACTTT. Protein product: CASSLGNRGLLGDNSPLHF.

V is TRBV11-2 and J is TRBJ2-3; TRBD2 might be the D (6 bases). CDR1 is SGHAT and CDR2 is FQNNGV in the germline V gene. The CDR3 contains 16 residues. V lost 5 bases and J 1 base, leaving 16 bases between the germline ends. The CDR3 DNA reads as TGTGCCAGCAGCAGAGGGACGGGGGAAGGCACAGATACGCAGTATTTT. Amino acids: CASSRGTGEGTDTQYF.

The chain is built from TRBV12-3 or TRBV12-4 and TRBJ2-7; TRBD2 matches at 7 bases. Unmatched junction bases numbered 9, after V lost 5 bases and J lost 5 bases. The CDR3 totals 14 residues. The CDR3, as DNA: TGTGCCAGCAGTGAAAGGCGGGAGTTCGACGAGCAGTACGTC. Translating gives CASSERREFDEQYV.

In its sample, this clonotype was seen a few times. The chain has TRBV20-1 and TRBJ1-1, with D perhaps TRBD1 (6 bases). The CDR3 runs to 13 residues. Trimming pared 6 bases from V and 4 bases from J, leaving 15 bases between. CDR1 is DFQATT and CDR2 is SNEGSKA in the germline V gene (reference sequence). The CDR3 protein is CSAQQARGTEAFF. Written as DNA, the CDR3 is TGCAGTGCGCAGCAGGCCAGGGGCACTGAAGCTTTCTTT.

The genes are TRBV7-9 and TRBJ2-2; D unclear. CDR3 length: 15 amino acids. Germline values: CDR1 SEHNR, CDR2 FQNEAQ (reference sequence). The ends were cut back, 1 base at V and 6 bases at J, with 12 bases in the middle. The CDR3 sequence is CASSLVPASAGELFF. DNA of the CDR3: TGTGCCAGCAGCTTAGTTCCAGCTAGTGCCGGGGAGCTGTTTTTT. The variable domain in full, completed from reference TRBV7-9 and TRBJ2-2, reads DTGVSQNPRHKITKRGQNVTFRCDPISEHNRLYWYRQTLGQGPEFLTYFQNEAQLEKSRLLSDRFSAERPKGSFSTLEIQRTEQGDSAMYLCASSLVPASAGELFFGEGSRLTVL.

The V call is TRBV11-2, the J call TRBJ2-1; no clear D gene. Looked up from germline, CDR1 is SGHAT and CDR2 is FQNNGV. The germline V and J ends were trimmed by 0 bases and 7 bases, with 10 bases remaining between them. There are 14 residues in the CDR3. The CDR3 loop reads CASSLDYQKNEQFF. The CDR3 coding sequence is TGTGCCAGCAGCTTAGATTACCAGAAAAATGAGCAGTTCTTC. Filled out from reference TRBV11-2 and TRBJ2-1, the complete variable domain reads EAGVAQSPRYKIIEKRQSVAFWCNPISGHATLYWYQQILGQGPKLLIQFQNNGVVDDSQLPKDRFSAERLKGVDSTLKIQPAKLEDSAVYLCASSLDYQKNEQFFGPGTRLTVL.

This clonotype was counted a few times. This chain uses TRBV5-1 with TRBJ2-4; the D gene could be TRBD1 or TRBD2 (5 bases each). V gave up 0 bases and J gave up 12 bases, with 13 bases separating them. Per germline, CDR1 SGHRS and CDR2 YFSETQ. The CDR3 runs to 13 residues. The CDR3 nucleotides read TGCGCCAGCAGCTTGGAGGCCCGGGACGCTCAGTACTTC. It translates to CASSLEARDAQYF. Variable domain in full (rest from reference TRBV5-1 and TRBJ2-4): KAGVTQTPRYLIKTRGQQVTLSCSPISGHRSVSWYQQTPGQGLQFLFEYFSETQRNKGNFPGRFSGRQFSNSRSEMNVSTLELGDSALYLCASSLEARDAQYFGAGTRLSVL.

The chain recombines TRBV6-2 or TRBV6-3 with TRBJ2-2; D remains ambiguous. The V gene lost 5 bases and the J gene lost 5 bases, with 9 bases spanning the gap. The CDR3 has 13 residues. Germline lookup yields CDR1 MNHEY and CDR2 SVGEGT. The CDR3 bases are TGTGCCAGCAGTCGACTTGAAACCGGGGAGCTGTTTTTT. Translating gives CASSRLETGELFF.

This clonotype was picked up a small number of times. The chain joins TRBV5-5 to TRBJ2-7; D is possibly TRBD2 (5 bases). V shed 1 base and J shed 7 bases, with 12 bases lying between them. This CDR3 spans 13 amino acids. Germline CDR1 is SGHKS and CDR2 is YYEKEE (reference sequence). Written as DNA, the CDR3 is TGTGCCAGCAGCTTGAGGGAAACGGGGGAGCAGTACGTC. Protein product: CASSLRETGEQYV.